These T cell receptor beta chains were read from a single sample in a study of shared clonotypes between healthy human individuals. The table came from immunoSEQ multiplex PCR; TCRdb's copy has only in-frame clones and leaves some out. The repertoire includes about 300,000 clones, approximately 79% of them detected once, and under 13% sits in the top ten. The specimen sequenced was memory CD4+ T cells sorted from blood. These receptors originate from a man younger than 40 in good health. Both conserved end residues are part of each CDR3. Fields, in order: V gene, CDR3 protein.

v_call: TRBV5-5; cdr3_aa: CASGVLVAQSRANVLTF
v_call: TRBV18; cdr3_aa: CASSQGGTTNEKLFF
v_call: TRBV6-6; cdr3_aa: CASSSPPLTTYGYTF
v_call: TRBV9; cdr3_aa: CASSAHLAGVLAGELFF
v_call: TRBV7-2; cdr3_aa: CASSHRPSTDTQYF
v_call: TRBV27; cdr3_aa: CASSLNFGGYGETQYF
v_call: TRBV7-2; cdr3_aa: CASSPRFGLRPDTQYF
v_call: TRBV18; cdr3_aa: CASSQRDYDFNEQFF
v_call: TRBV9; cdr3_aa: CASSVGSAGASGELFF
v_call: TRBV9; cdr3_aa: CASSLLDAGTGGRNEQFF
v_call: TRBV6-1; cdr3_aa: CASTPVPQETQYF
v_call: TRBV5-1; cdr3_aa: CARQTDRGVSYEQYF
v_call: TRBV7-2; cdr3_aa: CASSSSGLGTDTQYF
v_call: TRBV5-5; cdr3_aa: CASSLRTGFASNYGYTF
v_call: TRBV6-5; cdr3_aa: CASSYDRGLYSPLHF
v_call: TRBV7-2; cdr3_aa: CASGASASERETQYF
v_call: TRBV9; cdr3_aa: CASSVVGDTQYF
v_call: TRBV5-1; cdr3_aa: CASSFAGATEAFF
v_call: TRBV7-2; cdr3_aa: CASSLAAMNTEAFF
v_call: TRBV2; cdr3_aa: CASSEEWAGVNEQFF
v_call: TRBV5-4; cdr3_aa: CASSLKRVGDTQYF
v_call: TRBV18; cdr3_aa: CASSPPNRRHAEAFF
v_call: TRBV11-2; cdr3_aa: CASSLEKGGYTF
v_call: TRBV10-3; cdr3_aa: CAISESGGTVNQPQHF
v_call: TRBV6-1; cdr3_aa: CASSTKNMVRDF